This TCR beta chain is from a study of technical replicates of blood from a few donors. Clones were read by immunoSEQ multiplex PCR, and TCRdb kept only the in-frame ones, dropping some. The table has about 84,000 clones, around 97% seen once. CDR1 and CDR2 from the germline V gene are SGHNT and YENEEA. The CDR3 totals 13 residues. The germline V and J ends were trimmed by 3 bases and 4 bases, with 8 bases remaining between them. The chain combines TRBV11-3 with TRBJ2-3, with D possibly TRBD2 on 6 matching bases. This TCR was sampled from a human donor in good health. The source material was T cells isolated from PBMCs. CDR3 protein: CASSLTRADTQYF. The CDR3 DNA follows: TGTGCCAGCAGCTTGACTAGGGCAGATACGCAGTATTTT.